One sample yielded the 9 T cell receptor beta chains listed below, sequenced in a study of T cells after yellow fever vaccination (dated by TCRdb to between 2017 and 2020). The sample's treatment or condition label, decoded: live attenuated yellow fever vaccine strain. Library method: 5' RACE. Sequenced using an Illumina HiSeq 2500. TCRdb passed the public sequencing reads through fastp at Q25 and MiXCR, retaining productive beta sequences. Each CDR3 protein appears once, grouped with its most common genes and DNA. This sample holds over 150,000 distinct CDR3 sequences; approximately 6.2% were observed only once. The ten largest clones represent approximately 3% of the sample. Sequenced material: CD4+ T cells sorted from PBMCs, taken on the day of the first yellow fever vaccination. These receptors originate from a man aged 18-30 years who received the YFV17D yellow fever vaccine.

This clonotype was seen more than once but under ten times. One junction end does not reproduce the germline sequence, and a read error may be involved. The DNA of the CDR3 is TGCGCCAGCAGCTTGGCTACAGGGTTCCCTGAAGTTTTCTTT. Encoded protein: CASSLATGFPEVFF. The V call is TRBV5-1, the J call TRBJ1-1; D might be TRBD1 (6 bases). Looked up from germline, CDR1 is SGHRS and CDR2 is YFSETQ. The length of the CDR3 is 14 residues.

This clonotype occurred a few times. This chain connects TRBV5-4 to TRBJ2-1; possible D gene TRBD2, 7 bases. The germline CDR1 and CDR2 sequences are SGHNT and YYREEE (reference sequence). The CDR3 loop spans 18 amino acids. V lost 0 bases and J 8 bases, leaving 24 bases between the germline ends. The CDR3 nucleotides read TGTGCCAGCAGCTTGGCCCTAGGAGGCCGGGGGGCATTATATGAGCAGTTCTTC. Translation gives CASSLALGGRGALYEQFF.

This clonotype has a count of ten or more. This rearrangement joins TRBV10-3 to TRBJ2-5, with D perhaps matching TRBD1 (6 bases). Trimming took off 0 bases at V and 3 bases at J, with 14 bases between the two ends. The length of the CDR3 is 16 residues. In germline, CDR1 is ENHRY, CDR2 SYGVKD. The CDR3 bases are TGTGCCATCAGTGAGTCCCAACCAGAGGGGGAAGAGACCCAGTACTTC. Residues: CAISESQPEGEETQYF.

V usage is TRBV7-2 and J usage is TRBJ1-3; D might be TRBD1 (5 bases). The germline V and J ends were trimmed by 5 bases and 2 bases, with 16 bases remaining between them. The CDR3 runs to 16 residues. Looked up from germline, CDR1 is SGHTA and CDR2 is FQGNSA. The CDR3 DNA reads as TGTGCCAGCAGCCCCTATCGGGGGACGGCTGGAAACACCATATATTTT. Protein: CASSPYRGTAGNTIYF.

This clonotype showed up just a few times. The chain is built from TRBV7-9 and TRBJ1-1; TRBD1 aligns across 7 bases. The V gene's germline CDR1 is SEHNR and CDR2 FQNEAQ (reference sequence). The trim removed 7 bases at V and 5 bases at J, leaving 13 bases unmatched. CDR3 length: 15 residues. CDR3 DNA sequence: TGTGCCAGCACCCCGGGCGCCAGGGGGGATACTGAAGCTTTCTTT. This encodes CASTPGARGDTEAFF.

This clonotype occurred a few times. V is TRBV29-1 and J is TRBJ1-2, with a possible D match to TRBD1 (5 bases). V gave up 0 bases and J gave up 3 bases, with 8 bases separating them. Germline lookup yields CDR1 SQVTM and CDR2 ANQGSEA. This CDR3 comprises 13 residues. The CDR3: CSVEDRGHYGYTF. Here the CDR3 DNA reads TGCAGCGTTGAAGATAGGGGACACTATGGCTACACCTTC.

This chain links TRBV12-3 or TRBV12-4 with TRBJ2-3, with 8 nucleotides matching TRBD2. V lost 0 bases, J lost 2 bases, and 1 base stayed unmatched. The CDR3 is 15 residues long. DNA for the CDR3: TGTGCCAGCAGTTTAGCAGCGGGGGTCACAGATACGCAGTATTTT. This codes for CASSLAAGVTDTQYF.

The sample holds a few counts of this clonotype. The chain couples TRBV20-1 to TRBJ2-7, with D uncertain. From germline, CDR1 is DFQATT and CDR2 SNEGSKA (reference sequence). V lost 2 bases to trimming and J lost 3 bases, with 11 bases between them. This CDR3 contains 13 residues. In DNA, the CDR3 is TGCAGTGCTAGAATTCCATCTCACTACGAGCAGTACGTC. This gives the protein CSARIPSHYEQYV.

This clonotype was recorded at least ten times. The CDR3 DNA reads as TGTGCCAGCAGACCGCAACAGGGGGACGAGCAGTACTTC. This encodes CASRPQQGDEQYF. This rearrangement joins TRBV2 to TRBJ2-7; 8 bases are a match to TRBD1. The CDR3 loop spans 13 amino acids. V was pared by 6 bases and J by 5 bases, with 6 bases of the junction left unmatched. CDR1 is SNHLY and CDR2 is FYNNEI in the germline V gene.